What follows are 5 T cell receptor beta chains derived from one specimen sequenced in a study of T cell changes during pregnancy in multiple sclerosis. Repertoires were generated with immunoSEQ multiplex PCR, while TCRdb's copy carries only in-frame clones and drops some. Here the sample spans 40,000 or so clones, 92% being singletons. The sequencing used CD4+ T cells from peripheral blood mononuclear cells, collected after pregnancy. These receptors were collected from a female donor in good health, enrolled as a control in a pregnancy study.

The gene calls are TRBV29-1 and TRBJ1-1; the D gene is possibly TRBD1 (5 bases). In germline, CDR1 is SQVTM, CDR2 ANQGSEA. Between the trimmed V and J ends, which lost 3 bases and 4 bases, there was a span of 15 bases. CDR3 size: 14 residues. The CDR3 nucleotides are TGCAGCGTTGACAGGGTAGGGCAAGGCACTGAAGCTTTCTTT. This sequence encodes CSVDRVGQGTEAFF.

The chain is built from TRBV5-6 and TRBJ1-5; 12 nucleotides agree with TRBD1. V shed 4 bases, J shed 6 bases, and the junction held 8 bases outside the gene matches. The V gene's germline CDR1 is SGHDT and CDR2 YYEEEE. This CDR3 spans 16 amino acids. As DNA, the CDR3 is TGTGCCAGCAGCGCTTCCGGGACAGGGGGCATTCAGCCCCAGCATTTT. Translating it yields CASSASGTGGIQPQHF.

The J gene is TRBJ1-2, the V gene TRBV6-5; tentatively, D is TRBD1 (6 bases). Per germline, CDR1 MNHEY and CDR2 SVGAGI. The CDR3 loop spans 14 amino acids. V was clipped by 5 bases and J by 4 bases, with 14 bases between them. This chain's CDR3 is CASSMGHPTYGYTF. As DNA, the CDR3 is TGTGCCAGCAGTATGGGACACCCTACCTATGGCTACACCTTC.

The V gene is TRBV7-9, the J gene TRBJ1-3; 9 bases line up with TRBD1. The CDR3 is made up of 13 amino acids. CDR1 is SEHNR and CDR2 is FQNEAQ in the germline V gene (reference sequence). The V segment lost 5 bases and the J segment 9 bases; nucleotides outside the gene matches: 5. CDR3 region: CASSEQGAGTIYF. The CDR3 nucleotides read TGTGCCAGCAGCGAACAGGGGGCAGGCACCATATATTTT.

The V gene is TRBV11-2, the J gene TRBJ1-5; perhaps TRBD1 as D (5 bases). Trimming took 2 bases from V and 0 from J, leaving 17 bases between them. CDR3 size: 18 residues. CDR1 is SGHAT and CDR2 is FQNNGV in the germline V gene. CDR3 region: CASSLSSTSGGSNQPQHF. The CDR3 bases are TGTGCCAGCAGCTTATCCAGTACCTCGGGGGGTAGCAATCAGCCCCAGCATTTT.